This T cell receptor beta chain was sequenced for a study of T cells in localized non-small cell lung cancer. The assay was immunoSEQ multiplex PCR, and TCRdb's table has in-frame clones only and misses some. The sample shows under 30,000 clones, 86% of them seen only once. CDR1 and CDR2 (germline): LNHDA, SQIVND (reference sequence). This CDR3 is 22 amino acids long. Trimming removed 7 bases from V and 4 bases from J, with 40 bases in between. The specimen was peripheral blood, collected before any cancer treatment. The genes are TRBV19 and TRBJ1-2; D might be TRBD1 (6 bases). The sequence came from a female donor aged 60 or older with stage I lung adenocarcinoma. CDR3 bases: TGTGCCAGTATTCCGCCCAGGGGTCAGGGCGTGACCCGAGAGGATCCTAGCTATGGCTACACCTTC. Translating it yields CASIPPRGQGVTREDPSYGYTF.